This T cell receptor beta chain was retrieved from a study of cytomegalovirus exposure and HLA in healthy donors. General study findings and limits: In an earlier analysis, most TCR beta V segments were productive about 87% or about 30% of the time.

Both 60 Vbeta primers and 13 Jbeta primers went into the PCR. Generated by immunoSEQ multiplex PCR, the TCRdb table keeps only in-frame clones and is missing some. The sample yields 99,000 or so clones, 9.5% to 15% seen once. Healthy individuals who donated bone marrow served as the donors. A remark on this clone: What it binds is unknown.

Trimming at V came to 7 bases and at J to 8 bases, leaving 5 bases not matched to a gene. The length of the CDR3 is 13 residues. Germline loops: CDR1 SGHRS, CDR2 YFSETQ. This TCR was recovered from a man aged 35 to 55 in good health and CMV-seropositive. Sequencing was performed on PBMCs. V gene TRBV5-1 combines with J gene TRBJ2-1, with 11 bases that match TRBD2. CDR3 protein: CASSYSGRDEQFF. For the CDR3, the DNA is TGCGCCAGCTCCTATAGCGGGAGGGATGAGCAGTTCTTC. The whole variable domain, filled in from reference TRBV5-1 and TRBJ2-1, reads KAGVTQTPRYLIKTRGQQVTLSCSPISGHRSVSWYQQTPGQGLQFLFEYFSETQRNKGNFPGRFSGRQFSNSRSEMNVSTLELGDSALYLCASSYSGRDEQFFGPGTRLTVL.